These 27 T cell receptor beta chains were all obtained from the same sample, sequenced in a study of cytomegalovirus exposure and HLA in healthy donors. The PCR made use of 60 Vbeta and 13 Jbeta primers. Measured with immunoSEQ multiplex PCR; TCRdb has only the in-frame clones, and not every one. The sample carries fewer than 250,000 clones, under 80% recorded once. Sequenced sample: PBMCs. The receptors here all came from a young man in good health and CMV-seropositive.

V gene TRBV9 combines with J gene TRBJ2-7, with a tentative D call TRBD2 (7 bases). Trimming took 0 bases from V and 3 from J, leaving 10 bases between them. Per the germline V gene, CDR1 is SGDLS and CDR2 is YYNGEE. The CDR3 totals 14 residues. This CDR3 reads CASSVGGGVYEQYF. Written as DNA, the CDR3 is TGTGCCAGCAGCGTAGGAGGGGGGGTCTACGAGCAGTACTTC.

The V call is TRBV10-3, the J call TRBJ2-7; weak D call: TRBD1 (5 bases). This CDR3 comprises 14 residues. The germline gives CDR1 ENHRY, CDR2 SYGVKD. V was cut by 10 bases and J by 2 bases, with 18 bases left in between. DNA for the CDR3: TGTGCCACCACCCGCCGGCAGGGAACCTACGAGCAGTACTTC. Translated: CATTRRQGTYEQYF.

V and J are TRBV9 and TRBJ1-1; a possible D gene is TRBD1 (6 bases). CDR1 is SGDLS and CDR2 is YYNGEE in the germline V gene. This CDR3 is 14 amino acids long. With 4 bases removed from V and 1 base from J, the gap between germline ends came to 11 bases. Here the CDR3 reads CASSLKGQNTEAFF. CDR3 sequence (DNA): TGTGCCAGCAGCTTGAAGGGACAGAACACTGAAGCTTTCTTT. The full variable domain, its missing parts supplied by reference TRBV9 and TRBJ1-1, is DSGVTQTPKHLITATGQRVTLRCSPRSGDLSVYWYQQSLDQGLQFLIQYYNGEERAKGNILERFSAQQFPDLHSELNLSSLELGDSALYFCASSLKGQNTEAFFGQGTRLTVV.

The chain joins TRBV7-2 to TRBJ1-2; D possibly corresponds to TRBD1 (6 bases). Germline values: CDR1 SGHTA, CDR2 FQGNSA. The CDR3 covers 13 residues. V gave up 1 base and J gave up 7 bases, with 10 bases separating them. CDR3 in amino acids: CASSLDRVAGYTF. DNA for the CDR3: TGTGCCAGCAGCTTAGACAGGGTCGCTGGCTACACCTTC.

The rearrangement links TRBV4-3 to TRBJ2-2; 7 nucleotides agree with TRBD2. CDR1 and CDR2 from the germline V gene are LGHNA and YSLEER. The junction had 4 bases not matched to a gene; V was cut back by 1 base and J by 5 bases. This CDR3 is built from 15 residues. CDR3 loop: CASSQVAGVTGELFF. In DNA, the CDR3 is TGCGCCAGCAGCCAAGTTGCGGGAGTGACCGGGGAGCTGTTTTTT.

This chain uses TRBV2 with TRBJ2-5, with D unclear. The CDR3 consists of 14 residues. Trimming took 8 bases from V and 3 from J, leaving 16 bases between them. The V gene's germline CDR1 is SNHLY and CDR2 FYNNEI. The CDR3 DNA follows: TGTGCCAGCTCCCATACCATAAACAAAGAGACCCAGTACTTC. Translating gives CASSHTINKETQYF. Complete variable domain (other parts from reference TRBV2 and TRBJ2-5): EPEVTQTPSHQVTQMGQEVILRCVPISNHLYFYWYRQILGQKVEFLVSFYNNEISEKSEIFDDQFSVERPDGSNFTLKIRSTKLEDSAMYFCASSHTINKETQYFGPGTRLLVL.

With respect to this clone: This specimen includes other DNA sequences encoding the same CDR3. The chain combines TRBV6-1 with TRBJ2-1, with D hard to call. Trimming stripped 2 bases from V and 7 bases from J, with 3 bases between. Germline V gene lookup returns CDR1 MNHNS and CDR2 SASEGT. The CDR3 consists of 11 residues. DNA for the CDR3: TGTGCCAGCAGTGAACGTAATGAGCAGTTCTTC. Translation: CASSERNEQFF.

Written as DNA, the CDR3 is TGTGCCAGCAGTTTATCGGGGGGAAGAGGCTACACCTTC. Its translation: CASSLSGGRGYTF. The V gene is TRBV27, the J gene TRBJ1-2; possibly TRBD1 for D (5 bases). Germline lookup yields CDR1 MNHEY and CDR2 SMNVEV (reference sequence). This CDR3 is 13 amino acids long. The V end lost 0 bases, the J end lost 8 bases, and 10 bases lay between the germline ends.

The chain is built from TRBV6-5 and TRBJ1-4; D remains unclear. Germline V gene data show CDR1 as MNHEY and CDR2 as SVGAGI. CDR3 length: 12 residues. The V and J ends lost 6 bases and 7 bases respectively, with 9 bases between them. This chain's CDR3 is CASRATGEKLFF. In DNA, the CDR3 is TGTGCCAGCAGGGCCACGGGTGAAAAACTGTTTTTT.

The chain has TRBV11-1 and TRBJ2-5; no definite D call. This CDR3 region has 11 residues. Trimming removed 8 bases at V and 5 bases at J, with 9 bases between. The germline gives CDR1 SGHAT, CDR2 FQDESV (reference sequence). CDR3 bases: TGTGCCAGCCGCCTGAGGGAGACCCAGTACTTC. It yields the protein CASRLRETQYF.

The chain joins TRBV6-4 to TRBJ1-1; D gene ambiguous. Germline assignment: CDR1 MRHNA and CDR2 SNTAGT. This CDR3 is 15 amino acids long. Trimming removed 2 bases from V and 3 bases from J, with 13 bases in between. The CDR3 protein is CASSDERVRDTEAFF. The DNA of the CDR3 is TGTGCCAGCAGTGACGAACGAGTGAGGGACACTGAAGCTTTCTTT.

This chain connects TRBV28 to TRBJ2-3, with D perhaps TRBD2 (6 bases). This CDR3 region has 17 residues. Looked up from germline, CDR1 is MDHEN and CDR2 is SYDVKM. Trimming left V 4 bases short and J 2 bases short, with 19 bases between. CDR3 protein: CASSSTPVTGDTDTQYF. The CDR3 DNA follows: TGTGCCAGCAGTTCCACCCCGGTGACGGGGGACACAGATACGCAGTATTTT.

The chain employs TRBV6-6 and TRBJ2-1; a possible D gene is TRBD2 (5 bases). The V and J ends lost 5 bases and 5 bases respectively, with 16 bases between them. The CDR3 loop spans 15 amino acids. Looked up from germline, CDR1 is MNHNY and CDR2 is SVGAGI (reference sequence). CDR3 sequence: CASSTAGGPNNEQFF. Written as DNA, the CDR3 is TGTGCCAGCAGTACGGCGGGCGGGCCCAACAATGAGCAGTTCTTC.

The chain uses TRBV19 and TRBJ2-5; 14 nucleotides line up with TRBD2. The CDR3 length is 17 residues. V trimming: 4 bases; J trimming: 5 bases; junction bases outside the gene matches: 9. Germline CDR1 and CDR2: LNHDA and SQIVND (reference sequence). The DNA for the CDR3 is TGTGCCAGTAGTACCGGGGGACTAGCGGGAGCTAAGGAGACCCAGTACTTC. Its translation is CASSTGGLAGAKETQYF. Full variable domain (missing parts from reference TRBV19 and TRBJ2-5): DGGITQSPKYLFRKEGQNVTLSCEQNLNHDAMYWYRQDPGQGLRLIYYSQIVNDFQKGDIAEGYSVSREKKESFPLTVTSAQKNPTAFYLCASSTGGLAGAKETQYFGPGTRLLVL.

The rearrangement uses TRBV27 and TRBJ1-5; 7 bases are a match to TRBD1. V was clipped by 6 bases and J by 5 bases; unmatched bases: 7. Germline values: CDR1 MNHEY, CDR2 SMNVEV (reference sequence). This CDR3 is built from 14 residues. CDR3 sequence: CASSTGADYQPQHF. Written as DNA, the CDR3 is TGTGCCAGCAGCACAGGGGCCGACTATCAGCCCCAGCATTTT.

The V and J genes are TRBV21-1 and TRBJ2-2; TRBD2, the D gene given by the table, was not confirmed from the DNA. TRBV21-1 is noted as a pseudogene. The CDR3 runs 17 residues. The CDR3 sequence: CASSPPPTSPNTGELFF. CDR3 nucleotides: TGTGCCAGCAGCCCTCCACCGACTAGCCCTAACACCGGGGAGCTGTTTTTT.

This chain joins TRBV4-1 and TRBJ1-6; 9 bases fit TRBD1. Looked up from germline, CDR1 is MGHRA and CDR2 is YSYEKL. The J segment lost 8 bases and the V segment lost 0 bases, leaving 8 bases of the junction unmatched. This CDR3 contains 17 residues. The CDR3 here is CASSQDPVGQGYSPLHF. CDR3 sequence (DNA): TGCGCCAGCAGCCAAGATCCGGTGGGACAGGGCTATTCACCCCTCCACTTT.

This rearrangement joins TRBV5-8 to TRBJ2-5; 10 bases are shared with TRBD2. In germline, CDR1 is SGHTS, CDR2 YDEGEE. The CDR3 sequence is 16 residues long. The trim removed 5 bases at V and 1 base at J, leaving 8 bases unmatched. CDR3 bases: TGTGCCAGCAGTAAGACTAGCGGGTTTTTCCAAGAGACCCAGTACTTC. Amino acid sequence: CASSKTSGFFQETQYF. The full variable domain, in which reference TRBV5-8 and TRBJ2-5 provide the parts outside the CDR3, is EAGVTQSPTHLIKTRGQQATLRCSPISGHTSVYWYQQALGLGLQFLLWYDEGEERNRGNFPPRFSGRQFPNYSSELNVNALELEDSALYLCASSKTSGFFQETQYFGPGTRLLVL.

The chain employs TRBV7-9 and TRBJ2-3, with TRBD1 as a possible D gene (5 bases). V lost 3 bases and J lost 6, with 19 bases in between. There are 16 residues in the CDR3. Germline values: CDR1 SEHNR, CDR2 FQNEAQ (reference sequence). The DNA for the CDR3 is TGTGCCAGCAGCTTTACCCTCAGGGCGTCAGGGGATACGCAGTATTTT. Its translation: CASSFTLRASGDTQYF.

V is TRBV28 and J is TRBJ1-5, with no clear D. CDR3 size: 14 residues. Trimming cost V 5 bases and J 1 base, with 9 bases left between them. The germline V gene encodes CDR1 MDHEN and CDR2 SYDVKM. CDR3 sequence (DNA): TGTGCCAGCAGTACCATGGGCAGCAATCAGCCCCAGCATTTT. Translating gives CASSTMGSNQPQHF.

This clone turned up a few times. The V gene is TRBV4-1, the J gene TRBJ2-1; 8 bases are a match to TRBD2. The CDR3 is 15 amino acids. V lost 5 bases, J lost 4 bases, and 7 bases stayed unmatched. Germline-derived CDR1 and CDR2 are MGHRA and YSYEKL. The CDR3 loop reads CASSKPSGPYNEQFF. In nucleotides, the CDR3 is TGCGCCAGCAGCAAACCTAGCGGGCCATACAATGAGCAGTTCTTC.

This clone was seen a handful of times. The genes are TRBV7-9 and TRBJ2-2; 7 bases fit TRBD2. Germline V gene data show CDR1 as SEHNR and CDR2 as FQNEAQ (reference sequence). This CDR3 region has 14 residues. J gave up 4 bases and V 8 bases, and 7 bases lay outside the gene matches. The CDR3 bases are TGTGCCAGCCCCCTCCCGGGGGGCACCGGGGAGCTGTTTTTT. It yields the protein CASPLPGGTGELFF.

The chain has TRBV7-9 and TRBJ1-4; D is uncertain. The germline V gene has CDR1 SEHNR and CDR2 FQNEAQ (reference sequence). The V gene lost 2 bases and the J gene lost 0 bases, with 4 bases spanning the gap. The CDR3 covers 14 residues. Here the CDR3 reads CASSLRATNEKLFF. In DNA form, the CDR3 reads TGTGCCAGCAGCTTACGTGCAACTAATGAAAAACTGTTTTTT.

The rearrangement uses TRBV4-3 and TRBJ2-7; D possibly corresponds to TRBD1 (6 bases). V lost 0 bases, J lost 3 bases, and 12 bases lay in between. Germline lookup yields CDR1 LGHNA and CDR2 YSLEER. The CDR3 loop spans 15 amino acids. CDR3 bases: TGCGCCAGCAGCCAAGAACAGGGTGAGCTCTACGAGCAGTACTTC. It yields the protein CASSQEQGELYEQYF.

The rearrangement links TRBV19 to TRBJ2-3; 8 bases match TRBD2. Germline V CDR1 and CDR2: LNHDA, SQIVND (reference sequence). This CDR3 is 16 amino acids long. The J segment lost 3 bases and the V segment lost 3 bases, leaving 8 bases of the junction unmatched. The CDR3 nucleotides read TGTGCCAGTAGTATCCGGGGCGGGGGGCGGACAGATACGCAGTATTTT. It specifies CASSIRGGGRTDTQYF. The full variable domain, its missing parts supplied by reference TRBV19 and TRBJ2-3, is DGGITQSPKYLFRKEGQNVTLSCEQNLNHDAMYWYRQDPGQGLRLIYYSQIVNDFQKGDIAEGYSVSREKKESFPLTVTSAQKNPTAFYLCASSIRGGGRTDTQYFGPGTRLTVL.

The genes are TRBV6-1 and TRBJ1-1; D unresolved. CDR1 MNHNS and CDR2 SASEGT come from the germline V gene. This CDR3 has 11 residues. Trimming took off 8 bases at V and 4 bases at J, with 8 bases between the two ends. For the CDR3, the DNA is TGTGCCAGCCGGAGGGCCACTGAAGCTTTCTTT. This codes for CASRRATEAFF.

This chain links TRBV2 with TRBJ1-5; no definite D call. This CDR3 is 14 amino acids long. Trimming pared 2 bases from V and 5 bases from J, leaving 10 bases between. The germline CDR1 and CDR2 sequences are SNHLY and FYNNEI. In DNA form, the CDR3 reads TGTGCCAGCAGTGAAACGAACGGGGATCAGCCCCAGCATTTT. Amino acid sequence: CASSETNGDQPQHF.